Presented here are 4 T cell receptor beta chains from one specimen sequenced in a study of shared clonotypes between healthy human individuals. Assay: immunoSEQ multiplex PCR; the TCRdb copy retains only in-frame clones and omits some. The repertoire holds around 2.5 million clones, with roughly 93% as singletons. The sample consisted of naive CD4+ T cells from PBMCs. Subset meaning: CD45RA+ positively selected. These receptors were obtained from a man younger than 35 in good health. Some clones in this sample may be carry-over from other donors' samples.

This chain links TRBV28 with TRBJ2-4; 8 nucleotides agree with TRBD2. Trimming cost V 6 bases and J 6 bases; bases outside gene matches: 7. CDR3 length equals 14 residues. The germline V gene encodes CDR1 MDHEN and CDR2 SYDVKM. In DNA, the CDR3 is TGTGCCAGCAGCCCTGGGACTAGGGGAAACATTCAGTACTTC. It is translated as CASSPGTRGNIQYF.

V and J are TRBV7-8 and TRBJ2-5, with unresolved D. Germline V gives CDR1 SGHVS, CDR2 FQNEAQ. V was pared by 4 bases and J by 2 bases, with 2 bases between. The CDR3 extends over 11 amino acids. CDR3 residues: CASSWQETQYF. DNA of the CDR3: TGTGCCAGCAGCTGGCAAGAGACCCAGTACTTC. Together with reference TRBV7-8 and TRBJ2-5, the CDR3 gives the full variable domain: GAGVSQSPRYKVAKRGQDVALRCDPISGHVSLFWYQQALGQGPEFLTYFQNEAQLDKSGLPSDRFFAERPEGSVSTLKIQRTQQEDSAVYLCASSWQETQYFGPGTRLLVL.

This clone was picked up one time. The chain employs TRBV4-1 and TRBJ2-5; no reliable D call. The CDR3 is made up of 14 amino acids. The V end lost 4 bases, the J end lost 5 bases, and 14 bases lay between the germline ends. Per germline, CDR1 MGHRA and CDR2 YSYEKL. The CDR3 DNA follows: TGCGCCAGCAGCCCTGGAGAAGGGCGGGAGACCCAGTACTTC. Its translation is CASSPGEGRETQYF.

On this clone: Other nucleotide sequences from this sample produce the same CDR3. This rearrangement joins TRBV7-2 to TRBJ1-5, with unresolved D. The ends were cut back, 2 bases at V and 2 bases at J, with 4 bases in the middle. The CDR3 length is 13 residues. The germline CDR1 and CDR2 sequences are SGHTA and FQGNSA. The DNA for the CDR3 is TGTGCCAGCAGCTTATCTCGCAATCAGCCCCAGCATTTT. Amino acid sequence: CASSLSRNQPQHF.